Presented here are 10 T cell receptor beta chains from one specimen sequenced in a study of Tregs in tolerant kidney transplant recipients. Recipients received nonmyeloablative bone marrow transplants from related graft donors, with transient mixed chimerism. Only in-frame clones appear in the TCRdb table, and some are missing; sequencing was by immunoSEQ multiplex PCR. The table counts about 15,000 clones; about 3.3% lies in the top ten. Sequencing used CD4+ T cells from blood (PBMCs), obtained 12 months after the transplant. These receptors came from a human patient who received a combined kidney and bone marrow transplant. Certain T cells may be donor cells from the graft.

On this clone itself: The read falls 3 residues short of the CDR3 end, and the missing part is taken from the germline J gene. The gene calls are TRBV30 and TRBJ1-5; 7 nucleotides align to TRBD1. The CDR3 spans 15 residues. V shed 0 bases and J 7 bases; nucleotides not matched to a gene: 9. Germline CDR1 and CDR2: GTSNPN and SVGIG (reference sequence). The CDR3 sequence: CAWSVGQVIKQPQHF. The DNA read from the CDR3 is TGTGCCTGGAGTGTAGGACAGGTGATAAAGCAGCCC. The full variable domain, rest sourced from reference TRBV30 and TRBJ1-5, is SQTIHQWPATLVQPVGSPLSLECTVEGTSNPNLYWYRQAAGRGLQLLFYSVGIGQISSEVPQNLSASRPQDRQFILSSKKLLLSDSGFYLCAWSVGQVIKQPQHFGDGTRLSIL.

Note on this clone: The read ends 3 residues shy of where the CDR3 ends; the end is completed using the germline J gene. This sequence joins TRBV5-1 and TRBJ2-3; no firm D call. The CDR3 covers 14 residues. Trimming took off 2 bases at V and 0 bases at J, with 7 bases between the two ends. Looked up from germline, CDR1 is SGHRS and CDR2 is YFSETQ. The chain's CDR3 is CASSFDTSTDTQYF. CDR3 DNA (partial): TGCGCCAGCAGCTTCGACACGAGCACAGATACG.

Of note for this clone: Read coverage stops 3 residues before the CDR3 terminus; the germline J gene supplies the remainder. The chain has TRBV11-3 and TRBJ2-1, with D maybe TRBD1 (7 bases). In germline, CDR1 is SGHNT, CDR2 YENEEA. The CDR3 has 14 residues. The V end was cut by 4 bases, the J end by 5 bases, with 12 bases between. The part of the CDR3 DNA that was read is TGTGCCAGCAGCTCAGCAGGGGGGAACAATGAG. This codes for CASSSAGGNNE. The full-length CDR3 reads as CASSSAGGNNEQFF.

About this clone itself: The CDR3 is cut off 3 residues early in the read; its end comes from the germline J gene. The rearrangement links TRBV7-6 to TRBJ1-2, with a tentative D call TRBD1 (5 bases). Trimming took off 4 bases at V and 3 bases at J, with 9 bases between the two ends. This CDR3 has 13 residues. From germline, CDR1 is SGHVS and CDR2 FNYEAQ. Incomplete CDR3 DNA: TGTGCCAGCAGCTGGCAGGGAGACTATGGC. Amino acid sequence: CASSWQGDYG. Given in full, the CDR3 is CASSWQGDYGYTF.

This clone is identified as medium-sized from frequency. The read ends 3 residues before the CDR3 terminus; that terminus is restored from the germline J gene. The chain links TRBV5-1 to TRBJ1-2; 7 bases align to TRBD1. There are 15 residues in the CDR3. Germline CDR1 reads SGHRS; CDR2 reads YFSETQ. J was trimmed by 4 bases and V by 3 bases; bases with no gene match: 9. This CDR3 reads CASSWDGTEAYGYTF. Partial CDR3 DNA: TGCGCCAGCAGCTGGGACGGGACAGAAGCCTATGGC.

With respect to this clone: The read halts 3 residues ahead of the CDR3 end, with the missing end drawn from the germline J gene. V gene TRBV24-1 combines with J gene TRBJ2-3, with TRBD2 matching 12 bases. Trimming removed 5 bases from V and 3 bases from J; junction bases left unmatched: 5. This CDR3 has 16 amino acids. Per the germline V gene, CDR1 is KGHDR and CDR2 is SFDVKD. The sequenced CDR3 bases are TGTGCCACCAGTGGTCTAGCGGGAGGGTTGACAGATACG. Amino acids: CATSGLAGGLTDT. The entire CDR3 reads CATSGLAGGLTDTQYF.

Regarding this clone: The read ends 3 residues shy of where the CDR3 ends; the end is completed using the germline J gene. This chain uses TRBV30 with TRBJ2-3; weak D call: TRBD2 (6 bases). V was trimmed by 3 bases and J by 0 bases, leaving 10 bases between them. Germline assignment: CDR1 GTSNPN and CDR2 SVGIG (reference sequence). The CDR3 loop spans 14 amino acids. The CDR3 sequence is CAWSRSGSTDTQYF. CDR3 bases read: TGTGCCTGGAGCAGGAGCGGGAGCACAGATACG.

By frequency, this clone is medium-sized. The sequenced part of the CDR3 DNA is TGCAGTGCTAGAGATGGTAGCGGGAGATTTGGTAATGAG. Translation: CSARDGSGRFGNE. The whole CDR3 is CSARDGSGRFGNEQFF. V gene TRBV20-1 combines with J gene TRBJ2-1; TRBD2 matches 9 bases. The CDR3 goes on 3 residues after the read ends, and that part is filled in from the germline J gene. The CDR3 has 16 amino acids. Germline CDR1 DFQATT, CDR2 SNEGSKA (reference sequence). Trimming cost V 0 bases and J 7 bases; bases outside gene matches: 10.

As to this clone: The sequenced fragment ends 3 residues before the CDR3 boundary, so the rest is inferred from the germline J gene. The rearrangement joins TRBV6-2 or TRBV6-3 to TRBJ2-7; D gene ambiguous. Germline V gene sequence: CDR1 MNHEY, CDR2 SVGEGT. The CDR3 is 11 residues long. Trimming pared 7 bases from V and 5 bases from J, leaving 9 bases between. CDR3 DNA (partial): TGTGCCAGCAACTCCATCCACGAG. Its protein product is CASNSIHE. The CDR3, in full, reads CASNSIHEQYF.

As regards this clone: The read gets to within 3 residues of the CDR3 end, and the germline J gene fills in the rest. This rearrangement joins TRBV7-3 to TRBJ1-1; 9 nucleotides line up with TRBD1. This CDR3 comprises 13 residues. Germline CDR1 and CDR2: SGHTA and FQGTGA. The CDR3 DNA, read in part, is TGTGCCAGCAGCTTGGACAGGGGTCGAGGG. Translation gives CASSLDRGRG. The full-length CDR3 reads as CASSLDRGRGAFF.